This T cell receptor beta chain comes out of a study of blood T cell repertoires in COVID-19. Study context: Italy, Spain and the United States were the sources of the convalescent and acute COVID-19 samples. From T cells, B-cell-depleted T cells, or PBMCs came the material, which was cDNA or gDNA.

CDR3 size: 14 residues. Per the germline V gene, CDR1 is MNHEY and CDR2 is SVGAGI. Trimming took 10 bases from V and 0 from J; bases not matched to a gene: 6. Across 24 US areas, participants ranged in age from roughly 18 to 95 years. The repertoire was sequenced with immunoSEQ multiplex PCR; TCRdb's copy has only in-frame clones and lacks some. Seen here are around 220,000 clones, approximately 86% observed once, and the top ten hold under 6.5%. This chain uses TRBV6-5 with TRBJ1-5, with 7 bases identical to TRBD1. Sequenced input: PBMCs or T cells enriched from blood (not recorded which). The sequence was obtained from a woman in her twenties or thirties with acute COVID-19. CDR3 protein: CATLTGSSNQPQHF. CDR3 DNA sequence: TGTGCCACCCTGACAGGGAGTAGCAATCAGCCCCAGCATTTT.